Each of the 26 T cell receptor beta chains below was sequenced from the same sample in a study of T cell repertoires in cytomegalovirus infection. Their antigen targets remain unknown. In TCRdb, the reads were re-called with MiXCR into one record per CDR3 protein. The sample has around 570,000 distinct CDR3 sequences; roughly 43% are singletons. This specimen was cultured PBMCs, taken from culture after CMV antigen stimulation. These receptor sequences come from a human donor in good health (CMV status not recorded). Some clones in this sample may be carry-over from other donors' samples.

The V gene is TRBV2, the J gene TRBJ1-6, with D perhaps TRBD1 (6 bases). Trimming removed 6 bases at V and 7 bases at J, with 16 bases between. The CDR3 has 15 amino acids. Germline CDR1 is SNHLY and CDR2 is FYNNEI. The CDR3 DNA reads TGTGCCAGCAGCTTAACAGGGAGTCGGAATTCACCCCTCCACTTT. Translated: CASSLTGSRNSPLHF.

The rearrangement links TRBV6-2 or TRBV6-3 to TRBJ1-1; TRBD1 matches 12 bases. Trimming cost V 10 bases and J 8 bases; bases outside gene matches: 5. Germline assignment: CDR1 MNHEY and CDR2 SVGEGT. The length of the CDR3 is 12 residues. Written as DNA, the CDR3 is TGTGCCATAGGGACAGGGGGCTCCGAAGCTTTCTTT. Residues: CAIGTGGSEAFF.

There are a few counts of this clonotype. CDR3 sequence (DNA): TGTGCCATCAGTTTAGGGGGGAGGGCCTACGAGCAGTACTTC. Translated, it gives CAISLGGRAYEQYF. The gene calls are TRBV10-3 and TRBJ2-7; tentatively, D is TRBD2 (7 bases). The CDR3 consists of 14 residues. V shed 5 bases and J shed 2 bases, with 13 bases lying between them. Germline lookup yields CDR1 ENHRY and CDR2 SYGVKD.

The V and J genes are TRBV7-2 and TRBJ2-3; 8 nucleotides match TRBD2. The CDR3 extends over 15 amino acids. CDR1 is SGHTA and CDR2 is FQGNSA in the germline V gene. V trimming: 4 bases; J trimming: 4 bases; junction bases outside the gene matches: 7. The CDR3 here is CASSSWGLDSDTQYF. The DNA for the CDR3 is TGTGCCAGCAGCTCGTGGGGACTAGACTCAGATACGCAGTATTTT.

The chain has TRBV6-2 or TRBV6-3 and TRBJ1-1, with unresolved D. V was trimmed by 9 bases and J by 6 bases, leaving 23 bases between them. CDR3 length equals 15 residues. Germline CDR1 reads MNHEY; CDR2 reads SVGEGT. This CDR3 reads CASSGRASGTAEAFF. The DNA of the CDR3 is TGTGCCAGTAGTGGACGGGCGTCGGGAACCGCTGAAGCTTTCTTT.

This clonotype appeared a few times. V usage is TRBV27 and J usage is TRBJ2-3; no firm D call. The germline V gene has CDR1 MNHEY and CDR2 SMNVEV (reference sequence). The CDR3 totals 17 residues. Between the trimmed V and J ends, which lost 7 bases and 1 base, there was a span of 21 bases. The CDR3 region is CASTSRPLRPGTDTQYF. The CDR3 DNA reads as TGTGCCAGCACCTCCCGACCCCTCAGGCCCGGCACAGATACGCAGTATTTT.

This clonotype was seen many times. V is TRBV7-2 and J is TRBJ2-3; D gene unclear. With 1 base removed from V and 0 bases from J, the gap between germline ends came to 5 bases. The V gene's germline CDR1 is SGHTA and CDR2 FQGNSA. This CDR3 has 14 residues. The CDR3: CASSLVPSTDTQYF. The DNA for the CDR3 is TGTGCCAGCAGCTTAGTCCCTAGCACAGATACGCAGTATTTT.

There are a few counts of this clonotype. This chain links TRBV7-2 with TRBJ2-1, with 10 nucleotides matching TRBD2. This CDR3 region has 15 residues. Germline lookup yields CDR1 SGHTA and CDR2 FQGNSA. After removal of 3 bases from V and 8 bases from J, the junction contained 7 bases not matched to a gene. The CDR3 DNA sequence: TGTGCCAGCAGCTTGCAAGCGGGAGGGTCGGATGAGCAGTTCTTC. Its protein product is CASSLQAGGSDEQFF.

This clonotype has a count of ten or more. This CDR3 is CASSLSGVYEQYF. DNA of the CDR3: TGTGCCAGCAGCTTATCAGGGGTTTACGAGCAGTACTTC. This sequence joins TRBV7-6 and TRBJ2-7, with D possibly TRBD1 on 6 matching bases. V dropped 2 bases and J dropped 4 bases, with 9 bases sitting between them. Per the germline V gene, CDR1 is SGHVS and CDR2 is FNYEAQ. The CDR3 totals 13 residues. Together with reference TRBV7-6 and TRBJ2-7, the CDR3 gives the full variable domain: GAGVSQSPRYKVTKRGQDVALRCDPISGHVSLYWYRQALGQGPEFLTYFNYEAQQDKSGLPNDRFSAERPEGSISTLTIQRTEQRDSAMYRCASSLSGVYEQYFGPGTRLTVT.

The chain carries TRBV12-5 and TRBJ2-1, with 13 bases identical to TRBD2. CDR1 and CDR2 from the germline V gene are LGHNT and FRNRAP. Trimming cost V 3 bases and J 6 bases; bases outside gene matches: 5. The CDR3 is 16 amino acids. CDR3 sequence (DNA): TGTGCTAGTGGTTTAGCCAGGACTAGCGGGGGCAATGAGCAGTTCTTC. This sequence encodes CASGLARTSGGNEQFF. Full variable domain (remainder filled in from reference TRBV12-5 and TRBJ2-1): DARVTQTPRHKVTEMGQEVTMRCQPILGHNTVFWYRQTMMQGLELLAYFRNRAPLDDSGMPKDRFSAEMPDATLATLKIQPSEPRDSAVYFCASGLARTSGGNEQFFGPGTRLTVL.

The chain is built from TRBV29-1 and TRBJ2-3, with D perhaps matching TRBD2 (6 bases). V dropped 7 bases and J dropped 0 bases, with 11 bases sitting between them. Looked up from germline, CDR1 is SQVTM and CDR2 is ANQGSEA. The CDR3 length is 13 residues. CDR3 protein: CSAPGLSTDTQYF. In nucleotides, the CDR3 is TGCAGCGCACCGGGACTCAGCACAGATACGCAGTATTTT.

The gene calls are TRBV19 and TRBJ2-1, with D perhaps matching TRBD2 (5 bases). V was trimmed by 3 bases and J by 12 bases, leaving 15 bases between them. Per the germline V gene, CDR1 is LNHDA and CDR2 is SQIVND (reference sequence). The CDR3 is 13 amino acids. The CDR3 region is CASSMAARGGQFF. CDR3 DNA sequence: TGTGCCAGTAGTATGGCAGCGAGAGGAGGGCAGTTCTTC.

The rearrangement uses TRBV7-9 and TRBJ1-1, with 9 positions matching TRBD1. The CDR3 has 17 amino acids. The V segment lost 5 bases and the J segment 5 bases; nucleotides outside the gene matches: 15. The germline V gene encodes CDR1 SEHNR and CDR2 FQNEAQ (reference sequence). CDR3 sequence (DNA): TGTGCCAGCAGCCCCCGGGACAGGGCCCCGTTGAGAACTGAAGCTTTCTTT. Translation: CASSPRDRAPLRTEAFF.

This chain joins TRBV6-2 or TRBV6-3 and TRBJ2-5; tentatively, D is TRBD1 or TRBD2 (6 bases each). Trimming shortened V by 2 bases and J by 7 bases, and 17 bases separated the two germline ends. CDR3 length equals 15 residues. Germline CDR1 and CDR2: MNHEY and SVGEGT. CDR3 sequence reads: CASSYRVTPGATQYF. In nucleotides, the CDR3 is TGTGCCAGCAGTTACAGGGTAACGCCGGGGGCGACCCAGTACTTC.

This clonotype has a handful of counts. The chain combines TRBV7-9 with TRBJ2-3; D unclear. Germline lookup yields CDR1 SEHNR and CDR2 FQNEAQ (reference sequence). The V gene lost 7 bases and the J gene lost 0 bases, with 8 bases spanning the gap. The CDR3 length is 13 residues. The CDR3 DNA sequence: TGTGCCAGCAATGTCCGCAGCACAGATACGCAGTATTTT. This gives the protein CASNVRSTDTQYF.

The chain couples TRBV20-1 to TRBJ2-7, with a possible D match to TRBD2 (7 bases). The V and J ends lost 0 bases and 4 bases respectively, with 16 bases between them. The CDR3 sequence is 15 residues long. Germline assignment: CDR1 DFQATT and CDR2 SNEGSKA (reference sequence). CDR3 DNA sequence: TGCAGTGCTAGAGATCCTGGCGGGGGCGCTTACGAGCAGTACTTC. This gives the protein CSARDPGGGAYEQYF.

The V gene is TRBV12-3 or TRBV12-4, the J gene TRBJ2-3; 9 bases are a match to TRBD2. V lost 5 bases to trimming and J lost 0 bases; unmatched junction nucleotides: 6. There are 16 residues in the CDR3. The CDR3 is CASSRGGGWSTDTQYF. For the CDR3, the DNA is TGTGCCAGCAGTCGCGGGGGGGGTTGGAGCACAGATACGCAGTATTTT.

The V call is TRBV6-1, the J call TRBJ2-3; no reliable D call. Deletions cut 4 bases from V and 11 bases from J, with 16 bases between. This CDR3 contains 13 residues. From germline, CDR1 is MNHNS and CDR2 SASEGT. The CDR3 sequence: CASSAGPRWEQYF. The CDR3 coding sequence is TGTGCCAGCAGTGCCGGCCCCCGGTGGGAGCAGTATTTT.

The rearrangement joins TRBV18 to TRBJ1-2; D is possibly TRBD1 (5 bases). V was clipped by 2 bases and J by 4 bases, with 14 bases between them. The CDR3 is made up of 15 amino acids. In germline, CDR1 is KGHSH, CDR2 LQKENI. The CDR3 protein is CASSPIGSTGYGYTF. For the CDR3, the DNA is TGTGCCAGCTCACCAATTGGATCAACAGGCTATGGCTACACCTTC.

The V gene is TRBV7-4, the J gene TRBJ2-3; the match to TRBD2 covers 9 bases. The CDR3 runs to 16 residues. The V gene end was trimmed by 5 bases and the J gene end by 1 base; junction bases not matched to a gene: 7. The V gene's germline CDR1 is SGHVT and CDR2 SQSDAQ. Here the CDR3 DNA reads TGTGCCAGCAGCCTCCACGCGGGAGGGGGCACAGATACGCAGTATTTT. It translates to CASSLHAGGGTDTQYF.

This clonotype showed up just a few times. This chain uses TRBV6-1 with TRBJ2-3, with 9 bases that match TRBD2. V gave up 3 bases and J gave up 1 base; unmatched junction bases: 2. There are 15 residues in the CDR3. Per germline, CDR1 MNHNS and CDR2 SASEGT. The CDR3 reads CASSDERGGTDTQYF. The CDR3, as DNA: TGTGCCAGCAGTGACGAGCGGGGGGGCACAGATACGCAGTATTTT.

This clonotype was counted a single time. J is TRBJ2-1 and V is TRBV20-1; TRBD2 matches 7 bases. Per the germline V gene, CDR1 is DFQATT and CDR2 is SNEGSKA (reference sequence). The CDR3 has 16 residues. Trimming took 0 bases from V and 0 from J; bases not matched to a gene: 5. The DNA of the CDR3 is TGCAGTGCTAGAGATCCCCAGCGGGGCTCCTACAATGAGCAGTTCTTC. Translated: CSARDPQRGSYNEQFF.

This clonotype was picked up a small number of times. Here the CDR3 DNA reads TGTGCCAGCAGTGAACGGGGACCGATAAACTATGGCTACACCTTC. This encodes CASSERGPINYGYTF. The chain joins TRBV6-1 to TRBJ1-2; TRBD1 is a possible D gene (5 bases). Trimming took 2 bases from V and 2 from J, leaving 12 bases between them. The CDR3 sequence is 15 residues long. From germline, CDR1 is MNHNS and CDR2 SASEGT.

The chain uses TRBV11-2 and TRBJ2-5; 7 bases fit TRBD2. The germline V gene encodes CDR1 SGHAT and CDR2 FQNNGV. V was clipped by 2 bases and J by 3 bases; unmatched bases: 3. The CDR3 is made up of 14 amino acids. The chain's CDR3 is CASSLRGVEETQYF. For the CDR3, the DNA is TGTGCCAGCAGCTTACGGGGGGTAGAAGAGACCCAGTACTTC.

This clonotype has a handful of counts. The CDR3 DNA sequence: TGTGCCAGCAGCCCGCGGGGGGACGAAGGGTTGGATGAGCAGTTCTTC. Its protein is CASSPRGDEGLDEQFF. This chain uses TRBV5-5 with TRBJ2-1, with 8 bases matching TRBD2. CDR3 size: 16 residues. V gave up 4 bases and J gave up 8 bases; unmatched junction bases: 14. Germline CDR1 reads SGHKS; CDR2 reads YYEKEE (reference sequence).

This clonotype was found a few times. The rearrangement uses TRBV12-3 or TRBV12-4 and TRBJ2-3; D perhaps matches TRBD2 (6 bases). The CDR3 runs 14 residues. V lost 5 bases, J lost 3 bases, and 12 bases lay in between. The DNA for the CDR3 is TGTGCCAGCAGTCCCCCCGGGGGAACAGATACGCAGTATTTT. Translating it yields CASSPPGGTDTQYF.